These 23 T cell receptor beta chains came from one sample sequenced in a study of OX40 agonist ivuxolimab in advanced cancers. The repertoire was sequenced with immunoSEQ multiplex PCR; TCRdb's copy has only in-frame clones and lacks some. Of 60,000 to 80,000 clones listed, roughly 82% are singletons. Sequenced here: CD4+ or CD8+ T cells sorted from blood, sampled in a trial of the OX40 agonist ivuxolimab. The receptors stem from an adult with an advanced solid tumor such as melanoma, head and neck, liver or kidney cancer.

The chain has TRBV19 and TRBJ1-1, with 7 bases identical to TRBD1. The CDR3 is made up of 15 amino acids. CDR1 LNHDA and CDR2 SQIVND come from the germline V gene (reference sequence). Germline trimming cut 0 bases from V and 6 bases from J; bases unmatched to any gene: 7. CDR3 in DNA: TGTGCCAGTAGTATAGACCACGTAACAGGGGCTGAAGCTTTCTTT. Its translation: CASSIDHVTGAEAFF.

The rearrangement uses TRBV5-6 and TRBJ1-5; D gene ambiguous. CDR1 and CDR2 (germline): SGHDT, YYEEEE. V lost 2 bases, J lost 7 bases, and 10 bases lay in between. This CDR3 has 13 amino acids. CDR3 bases: TGTGCCAGCAGCTTAGGGTTAGGCCAGCCCCAGCATTTT. It specifies CASSLGLGQPQHF. The full variable domain, completed using reference TRBV5-6 and TRBJ1-5, is DAGVTQSPTHLIKTRGQQVTLRCSPKSGHDTVSWYQQALGQGPQFIFQYYEEEERQRGNFPDRFSGHQFPNYSSELNVNALLLGDSALYLCASSLGLGQPQHFGDGTRLSIL.

The chain joins TRBV6-5 to TRBJ2-7; D is ambiguous. With 0 bases removed from V and 6 bases from J, the gap between germline ends came to 15 bases. CDR1 is MNHEY, CDR2 SVGAGI, per germline. The CDR3 is made up of 15 amino acids. The CDR3 DNA reads TGTGCCAGCAGTTACTCCGACGGCTTGAACAGCGAGCAGTACTTC. Amino acids: CASSYSDGLNSEQYF.

This clone was observed once. V and J are TRBV19 and TRBJ1-2; perhaps TRBD1 as D (6 bases). Germline V CDR1 and CDR2: LNHDA, SQIVND (reference sequence). Between the trimmed V and J ends, which lost 7 bases and 4 bases, there was a span of 10 bases. The CDR3 is 12 residues long. CDR3 sequence (DNA): TGTGCCAGTAACGAGGGGGGCTATGGCTACACCTTC. This gives the protein CASNEGGYGYTF. Using reference TRBV19 and TRBJ1-2 for the parts outside the CDR3, the full variable domain is DGGITQSPKYLFRKEGQNVTLSCEQNLNHDAMYWYRQDPGQGLRLIYYSQIVNDFQKGDIAEGYSVSREKKESFPLTVTSAQKNPTAFYLCASNEGGYGYTFGSGTRLTVV.

J is TRBJ1-1 and V is TRBV7-2; D gene ambiguous. The germline gives CDR1 SGHTA, CDR2 FQGNSA. Trimming stripped 5 bases from V and 8 bases from J, with 18 bases between. The CDR3 contains 14 residues. The CDR3 region has the DNA TGTGCCAGCAGCCCCCGTAACCCGCCGCGCGAAGCTTTCTTT. The encoded protein is CASSPRNPPREAFF.

The V gene is TRBV7-9, the J gene TRBJ2-3, with 8 bases aligning to TRBD2. V shed 3 bases, J shed 1 base, and the junction held 9 bases outside the gene matches. Germline V gives CDR1 SEHNR, CDR2 FQNEAQ (reference sequence). The CDR3 totals 17 residues. The CDR3 spells CASSFTHWRGGTDTQYF. The CDR3 bases are TGTGCCAGCAGCTTCACCCATTGGCGGGGGGGCACAGATACGCAGTATTTT.

This sequence joins TRBV6-6 and TRBJ1-1; the match to TRBD1 covers 7 bases. This CDR3 comprises 12 residues. The V segment lost 6 bases and the J segment 10 bases; nucleotides outside the gene matches: 8. Germline V gene sequence: CDR1 MNHNY, CDR2 SVGAGI (reference sequence). The CDR3 bases are TGTGCCAGCAGGGGACGACAGGGTCCAGCTTTCTTT. It is translated as CASRGRQGPAFF.

The chain recombines TRBV27 with TRBJ2-3; 15 nucleotides match TRBD2. Germline CDR1 and CDR2: MNHEY and SMNVEV (reference sequence). This CDR3 comprises 15 residues. V lost 5 bases and J lost 7; bases outside the gene matches: 4. CDR3 protein: CASSLGLAGGNTQYF. The CDR3 nucleotides read TGTGCCAGCAGTCTAGGACTAGCGGGGGGGAATACGCAGTATTTT.

This chain links TRBV28 with TRBJ1-1; D might be TRBD1 (5 bases). The CDR3 has 17 amino acids. The ends were cut back, 7 bases at V and 4 bases at J, with 25 bases in the middle. Per germline, CDR1 MDHEN and CDR2 SYDVKM. The CDR3 nucleotides are TGTGCCAGCACTCTCACCGGGACCCTTTCTCGGGGCACTGAAGCTTTCTTT. This translates into CASTLTGTLSRGTEAFF.

This rearrangement joins TRBV7-2 to TRBJ2-2, with D uncertain. The CDR3 has 15 residues. The V end was cut by 5 bases, the J end by 0 bases, with 10 bases between. Germline V lookup: CDR1 SGHTA, CDR2 FQGNSA. The CDR3 region is CASSPRAPNTGELFF. The CDR3 DNA reads as TGTGCCAGCAGCCCCCGGGCTCCGAACACCGGGGAGCTGTTTTTT.

The chain recombines TRBV4-1 with TRBJ2-1; D not certain. V was pared by 4 bases and J by 0 bases, with 13 bases between. The CDR3 extends over 16 amino acids. CDR1 is MGHRA and CDR2 is YSYEKL in the germline V gene. The CDR3 DNA sequence: TGCGCCAGCAGCCGAATTGACATACTCTCCTACAATGAGCAGTTCTTC. This codes for CASSRIDILSYNEQFF.

The rearrangement uses TRBV5-4 and TRBJ1-4, with TRBD1 matching over 8 bases. Trimming removed 2 bases from V and 8 bases from J; junction bases left unmatched: 5. The CDR3 length is 14 residues. Germline CDR1 and CDR2: SGHNT and YYREEE (reference sequence). CDR3 amino acids: CASSLDRGGEKLFF. In DNA, the CDR3 is TGTGCCAGCAGCTTAGACAGGGGTGGGGAAAAACTGTTTTTT.

V is TRBV11-2 and J is TRBJ2-1, with D possibly TRBD1 on 5 matching bases. The V and J ends lost 4 bases and 5 bases respectively, with 24 bases between them. The CDR3 is made up of 18 amino acids. CDR1 and CDR2 from the germline V gene are SGHAT and FQNNGV. This CDR3 reads CASSSVPTDPYINNEQFF. In DNA form, the CDR3 reads TGTGCCAGCAGCTCTGTACCGACAGACCCTTACATAAACAATGAGCAGTTCTTC.

The V call is TRBV14, the J call TRBJ1-1, with no clear D. Germline assignment: CDR1 SGHDN and CDR2 FVKESK. This CDR3 region has 13 residues. V dropped 5 bases and J dropped 1 base, with 8 bases sitting between them. The CDR3 loop reads CASSTFRNTEAFF. In DNA, the CDR3 is TGTGCCAGCAGCACTTTCAGGAACACTGAAGCTTTCTTT. Full variable domain (rest looked up from reference TRBV14 and TRBJ1-1): EAGVTQFPSHSVIEKGQTVTLRCDPISGHDNLYWYRRVMGKEIKFLLHFVKESKQDESGMPNNRFLAERTGGTYSTLKVQPAELEDSGVYFCASSTFRNTEAFFGQGTRLTVV.

V is TRBV4-3 and J is TRBJ2-3; D not certain. This CDR3 spans 18 amino acids. The V gene lost 0 bases and the J gene lost 0 bases, with 16 bases spanning the gap. Germline values: CDR1 LGHNA, CDR2 YSLEER. The CDR3 nucleotides are TGCGCCAGCAGCCAAGATACTCCTGGAATGTCTAGCACAGATACGCAGTATTTT. It codes for CASSQDTPGMSSTDTQYF.

The chain recombines TRBV28 with TRBJ1-4; 7 nucleotides agree with TRBD1. The CDR3 runs to 13 residues. V lost 10 bases and J lost 8; bases outside the gene matches: 10. The V gene's germline CDR1 is MDHEN and CDR2 SYDVKM. Written as DNA, the CDR3 is TGTGCCACCTCGACAGGGTCCTGGGAAAAACTGTTTTTT. Amino acids: CATSTGSWEKLFF.

This chain links TRBV4-3 with TRBJ2-3; D possibly corresponds to TRBD2 (6 bases). Trimming removed 1 base at V and 6 bases at J, with 11 bases between. The CDR3 spans 14 residues. CDR1 LGHNA and CDR2 YSLEER come from the germline V gene. The CDR3 coding sequence is TGCGCCAGCAGCCAAGCGGGACTCCCTGATACGCAGTATTTT. It codes for CASSQAGLPDTQYF.

This rearrangement joins TRBV6-6 to TRBJ2-2; either TRBD1 or TRBD2 may supply D (5 bases each). The CDR3 has 12 amino acids. The germline CDR1 and CDR2 sequences are MNHNY and SVGAGI (reference sequence). V was clipped by 6 bases and J by 7 bases, with 9 bases between them. The CDR3 loop is CASRGPGGELFF. Written as DNA, the CDR3 is TGTGCCAGCAGGGGACCGGGCGGGGAGCTGTTTTTT.

J is TRBJ1-2 and V is TRBV18, with 8 bases lining up with TRBD1. The V and J ends lost 3 bases and 2 bases, in that order; junction bases with no gene match: 5. This CDR3 is built from 15 residues. From germline, CDR1 is KGHSH and CDR2 LQKENI. CDR3 sequence (DNA): TGTGCCAGCTCACCGGGACAGGCGGTAAACTATGGCTACACCTTC. Protein sequence: CASSPGQAVNYGYTF.

The J gene is TRBJ1-2, the V gene TRBV19, with TRBD1 matching over 7 bases. V lost 7 bases and J lost 7; bases outside the gene matches: 9. Germline V gene data show CDR1 as LNHDA and CDR2 as SQIVND (reference sequence). This CDR3 is built from 13 residues. CDR3: CASTYPTGVGYTF. The CDR3 DNA reads as TGTGCCAGTACCTATCCAACAGGGGTTGGCTACACCTTC. The full variable domain, its missing parts supplied by reference TRBV19 and TRBJ1-2, is DGGITQSPKYLFRKEGQNVTLSCEQNLNHDAMYWYRQDPGQGLRLIYYSQIVNDFQKGDIAEGYSVSREKKESFPLTVTSAQKNPTAFYLCASTYPTGVGYTFGSGTRLTVV.

In this sample, this clone turned up once. The V gene is TRBV25-1, the J gene TRBJ1-4; 10 nucleotides line up with TRBD1. J gave up 0 bases and V 3 bases, and 4 bases lay outside the gene matches. Germline lookup yields CDR1 MGHDK and CDR2 SYGVNS. The CDR3 contains 17 residues. CDR3 sequence: CASSDPGTGATNEKLFF. CDR3 nucleotide sequence: TGTGCCAGCAGTGACCCCGGGACAGGGGCAACTAATGAAAAACTGTTTTTT.

The V gene is TRBV2, the J gene TRBJ2-2; D not resolved. The V gene's germline CDR1 is SNHLY and CDR2 FYNNEI. The CDR3 covers 14 residues. Trimming stripped 7 bases from V and 3 bases from J, with 12 bases between. Here the CDR3 DNA reads TGTGCCAGCATCGCTCGGCGATACACCGGGGAGCTGTTTTTT. Amino acid sequence: CASIARRYTGELFF.

The rearrangement links TRBV19 to TRBJ1-1, with unresolved D. The CDR3 loop spans 13 amino acids. The ends were cut back, 2 bases at V and 5 bases at J, with 9 bases in the middle. CDR1 and CDR2 from the germline V gene are LNHDA and SQIVND (reference sequence). The CDR3 is CASSILRDTEAFF. CDR3 in DNA: TGTGCCAGTAGTATATTGAGGGATACTGAAGCTTTCTTT.